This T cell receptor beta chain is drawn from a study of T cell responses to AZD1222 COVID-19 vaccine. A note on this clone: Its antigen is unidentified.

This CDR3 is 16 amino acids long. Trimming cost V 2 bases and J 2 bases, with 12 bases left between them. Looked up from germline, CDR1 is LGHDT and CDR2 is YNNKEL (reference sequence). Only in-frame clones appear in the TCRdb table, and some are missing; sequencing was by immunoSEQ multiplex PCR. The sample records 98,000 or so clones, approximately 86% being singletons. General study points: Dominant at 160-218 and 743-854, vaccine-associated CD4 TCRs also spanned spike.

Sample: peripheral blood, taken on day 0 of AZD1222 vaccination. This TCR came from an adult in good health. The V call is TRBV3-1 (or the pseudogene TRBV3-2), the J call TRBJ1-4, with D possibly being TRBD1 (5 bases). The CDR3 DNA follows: TGTGCCAGCAGCCAACCCGGGGCAGGGACTAATGAAAAACTGTTTTTT. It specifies CASSQPGAGTNEKLFF.